What follows are 12 T cell receptor beta chains derived from one specimen sequenced in a study of regulatory T cells in long-lasting Graves disease. Libraries of TCR beta came from iRepertoire HTBI primers plus Arm-PCR of CDR3 regions. TCRdb independently ran MiXCR on the multiplex PCR reads; one entry per CDR3 protein. Among 400,000 to 500,000 distinct CDR3 sequences listed, 14% were seen once. This sample's time point: newly diagnosed GD, antithyroid drugs for less than 3 months. PBMCs provided the RNA from which the TCR library was made. These records were also assigned to another study, of T cells in Graves' hyperthyroidism and ophthalmopathy.

The sample in question was peripheral blood mononuclear cells (PBMCs), obtained at new diagnosis, from a patient treated with antithyroid drugs. The receptors here all came from a woman in her 50s with Graves disease.

In the case of this clonotype: This may be a read error: a much more frequent sequence differs by one nucleotide. CDR3 coding DNA: TGTGCCAGCAGGGGAGCCCCGGGACAGGGAAAAGACAATGAGCAGTCCTTC. It encodes CASRGAPGQGKDNEQSF. The V gene is TRBV2, the J gene TRBJ2-4; the match to TRBD1 covers 9 bases. The CDR3 has 17 residues. CDR1 is SNHLY and CDR2 is FYNNEI in the germline V gene.

This clonotype showed up many times. The chain has TRBV5-1 and TRBJ2-7, with 10 positions matching TRBD1. This CDR3 contains 14 residues. From germline, CDR1 is SGHRS and CDR2 YFSETQ. V lost 4 bases to trimming and J lost 3 bases; unmatched junction nucleotides: 4. CDR3 sequence: CASSTDRGHYEQYF. As DNA, the CDR3 is TGCGCCAGCAGCACAGACAGGGGGCACTACGAGCAGTACTTC.

With regard to this clonotype: A far larger clone differs by one base, so this is likely a read error. J is TRBJ1-1 and V is TRBV5-6; D is possibly TRBD1 (6 bases). Germline V lookup: CDR1 SGHDT, CDR2 YYEEEE. This CDR3 contains 12 residues. DNA for the CDR3: TGTACCAGCAGAACAGGGTCGACTGAAGCTTTCTTT. Translated, it gives CTSRTGSTEAFF.

The CDR3 coding sequence is TGTGCCAGCAGTGAATTGGGGGACAGGGGCTACGAGCAGTACTTC. This sequence encodes CASSELGDRGYEQYF. The chain combines TRBV25-1 with TRBJ2-7, with 10 nucleotides matching TRBD1. This CDR3 has 15 amino acids. Germline V gives CDR1 MGHDK, CDR2 SYGVNS. Trimming removed 1 base from V and 3 bases from J; junction bases left unmatched: 3.

The sample holds many counts of this clonotype. This chain connects TRBV24-1 to TRBJ2-5, with TRBD1 identical over 9 bases. V lost 4 bases, J lost 3 bases, and 5 bases stayed unmatched. The CDR3 loop spans 15 amino acids. Germline-derived CDR1 and CDR2 are KGHDR and SFDVKD. The CDR3 coding sequence is TGTGCCACCAGTGACCCGACAGGGGGTGAAGAGACCCAGTACTTC. It is translated as CATSDPTGGEETQYF.

This clonotype was seen a few times. This chain joins TRBV29-1 and TRBJ2-5, with D tentatively TRBD2 (6 bases). Germline lookup yields CDR1 SQVTM and CDR2 ANQGSEA. Between the trimmed V and J ends, which lost 5 bases and 5 bases, there was a span of 15 bases. CDR3 length equals 13 residues. The CDR3 loop is CSVSGRLSETQYF. The DNA for the CDR3 is TGCAGCGTTTCCGGGAGACTGAGTGAGACCCAGTACTTC.

Ten or more counts support this clonotype. The chain joins TRBV6-2 or TRBV6-3 to TRBJ2-7; no firm D call. The CDR3 sequence is 13 residues long. Germline V gene lookup returns CDR1 MNHEY and CDR2 SVGEGT. Trimming cost V 6 bases and J 2 bases, with 11 bases left between them. CDR3 sequence (DNA): TGTGCCAGCAGCTCAAAGGGTGCCTACGAGCAGTACTTC. It encodes CASSSKGAYEQYF.

This clonotype was observed at least ten times. The rearrangement uses TRBV28 and TRBJ2-7; D is unclear. Germline V CDR1 and CDR2: MDHEN, SYDVKM. Trimming stripped 5 bases from V and 2 bases from J, with 7 bases between. This CDR3 has 12 residues. Here the CDR3 reads CASSQATYEQYF. CDR3 sequence (DNA): TGTGCCAGCAGTCAGGCTACCTACGAGCAGTACTTC. The full variable domain, completed using reference TRBV28 and TRBJ2-7, is DVKVTQSSRYLVKRTGEKVFLECVQDMDHENMFWYRQDPGLGLRLIYFSYDVKMKEKGDIPEGYSVSREKKERFSLILESASTNQTSMYLCASSQATYEQYFGPGTRLTVT.

Ten or more counts support this clonotype. The chain employs TRBV20-1 and TRBJ2-7; tentatively, D is TRBD1 (6 bases). The V gene lost 6 bases and the J gene lost 2 bases, with 11 bases spanning the gap. CDR1 DFQATT and CDR2 SNEGSKA come from the germline V gene (reference sequence). The CDR3 loop spans 12 amino acids. Here the CDR3 reads CSANRVPYEQYF. For the CDR3, the DNA is TGCAGTGCAAACAGGGTCCCCTACGAGCAGTACTTC.

This clonotype came up a few times. CDR3 residues: CASTTTRRTGELFF. DNA of the CDR3: TGTGCCAGCACGACTACCAGGCGGACCGGGGAGCTGTTTTTT. V gene TRBV5-6 combines with J gene TRBJ2-2; possible D gene TRBD2, 5 bases. The ends were cut back, 6 bases at V and 5 bases at J, with 14 bases in the middle. This CDR3 has 14 residues. Germline V gene sequence: CDR1 SGHDT, CDR2 YYEEEE.

This clonotype was seen ten or more times. The V call is TRBV6-2 or TRBV6-3, the J call TRBJ1-2; 9 bases are shared with TRBD1. CDR3 length: 14 amino acids. V lost 4 bases to trimming and J lost 2 bases; unmatched junction nucleotides: 2. CDR1 MNHEY and CDR2 SVGEGT come from the germline V gene. The CDR3 loop is CASSFDRGNYGYTF. Here the CDR3 DNA reads TGTGCCAGCAGTTTCGACAGGGGGAACTATGGCTACACCTTC.

This clonotype was counted many times. V is TRBV11-2 and J is TRBJ2-5; no clear D gene. The CDR3 runs to 15 residues. Germline values: CDR1 SGHAT, CDR2 FQNNGV. Deletions cut 1 base from V and 4 bases from J, with 13 bases between. CDR3 loop: CASSLGIGYRETQYF. CDR3 coding DNA: TGTGCCAGCAGCTTAGGAATAGGGTATCGAGAGACCCAGTACTTC.